Below, 20 T cell receptor beta chains from the same sample are listed, as sequenced in a study of blood T cells in healthy people across ages. Alongside a J-beta primer mix, a sample-barcoded 5' primer served in a second PCR lasting roughly 6 to 11 cycles. Each CDR3 protein is one row after TCRdb ran MiXCR on the 5' RACE reads. The top ten clones hold about a sixth of a sample with 800,000 or so distinct CDR3 sequences, 46% of them seen once. The material sequenced was blood. These receptors all come from a man aged 80 or over in good health.

CDR3 protein: CASRPPMTSLNTGELFF. The CDR3 coding sequence is TGTGCCAGCAGACCCCCGATGACTAGTTTGAACACCGGGGAGCTGTTTTTT. This chain connects TRBV12-3 or TRBV12-4 to TRBJ2-2, with TRBD2 as a possible D gene (6 bases). There are 17 residues in the CDR3. Trimming stripped 6 bases from V and 1 base from J, with 18 bases between.

The count of this clonotype is one. The V gene is TRBV6-2 or TRBV6-3, the J gene TRBJ2-7; unclear D gene. Per germline, CDR1 MNHEY and CDR2 SVGEGT. The CDR3 totals 16 residues. Trimming took 4 bases from V and 7 from J, leaving 23 bases between them. Here the CDR3 DNA reads TGTGCCAGCAGTTCTCCCCTGGCGCCCTCCTACAATGAGCAGTACTTC. As protein: CASSSPLAPSYNEQYF.

Note on this clonotype: The junction differs from germline at one of its ends, possibly a read error. The J gene is TRBJ2-1, the V gene TRBV25-1; 9 bases are shared with TRBD2. CDR3 length: 17 residues. Germline assignment: CDR1 MGHDK and CDR2 SYGVNS. The CDR3, as DNA: TGTGCCAGCGGTGAATTTGCCCATAGCGGGAGCGGAAATGAGCAGTTCTTC. Translation: CASGEFAHSGSGNEQFF.

The rearrangement uses TRBV6-2 or TRBV6-3 and TRBJ2-7; D possibly corresponds to TRBD1 (6 bases). The CDR3 loop spans 13 amino acids. The germline gives CDR1 MNHEY, CDR2 SVGEGT. V gave up 0 bases and J gave up 6 bases, with 9 bases separating them. CDR3 DNA: TGTGCCAGCAGTTACTCGGTCAGGGGCGAGCAGTACTTC. Translating gives CASSYSVRGEQYF.

On this clonotype itself: A junction boundary mismatches the germline segment, possibly from a read error. V gene TRBV20-1 combines with J gene TRBJ2-1, with D possibly matching TRBD2 (6 bases). Per the germline V gene, CDR1 is DFQATT and CDR2 is SNEGSKA (reference sequence). The CDR3 is 16 residues long. The CDR3 sequence is CGARDKDYILNNEQFF. In nucleotides, the CDR3 is TGCGGTGCTAGAGACAAGGACTACATACTAAACAATGAGCAGTTCTTC.

This chain joins TRBV20-1 and TRBJ1-2; tentative D call: TRBD1 (6 bases). This CDR3 contains 11 residues. CDR1 and CDR2 from the germline V gene are DFQATT and SNEGSKA (reference sequence). V was clipped by 3 bases and J by 6 bases, with 8 bases between them. The CDR3 DNA is TGCAGTGCTAGGCGACAGGATGGCTACACCTTC. It yields the protein CSARRQDGYTF.

This clonotype has more than one count but fewer than ten. The chain is built from TRBV12-3 or TRBV12-4 and TRBJ2-7; D is undetermined. V lost 5 bases to trimming and J lost 0 bases, with 14 bases between them. The CDR3 length is 15 residues. In DNA, the CDR3 is TGTGCCAGCAGTCCAGGTGTGGCACGCTCCTACGAGCAGTACTTC. Translated: CASSPGVARSYEQYF.

The chain has TRBV20-1 and TRBJ2-3; possible D gene TRBD1, 6 bases. Germline values: CDR1 DFQATT, CDR2 SNEGSKA (reference sequence). CDR3 length equals 12 residues. With 4 bases removed from V and 3 bases from J, the gap between germline ends came to 8 bases. The CDR3 protein is CSATTGTDTQYF. In nucleotides, the CDR3 is TGCAGTGCTACCACAGGGACAGATACGCAGTATTTT.

The V call is TRBV6-2 or TRBV6-3, the J call TRBJ1-4; D might be TRBD1 (5 bases). CDR1 is MNHEY, CDR2 SVGEGT, per germline. CDR3 length: 15 amino acids. V was cut by 5 bases and J by 7 bases, with 17 bases left in between. The CDR3 loop is CASSRYRIEGEKLFF. The CDR3 DNA follows: TGTGCCAGCAGTCGATACAGGATCGAAGGTGAAAAACTGTTTTTT.

About this clonotype: Compared with germline, one end of the junction differs, possibly owing to a read error. The CDR3 protein is CASSPTGGSYEQYF. Here the CDR3 DNA reads TGCGCCAGCAGCCCTACAGGGGGCTCCTACGAGCAGTACTTC. The chain carries TRBV7-9 and TRBJ2-7; 8 positions agree with TRBD1. The CDR3 covers 14 residues. From germline, CDR1 is SEHNR and CDR2 FQNEAQ (reference sequence).

This sequence joins TRBV20-1 and TRBJ2-5; D remains unclear. The CDR3 loop spans 14 amino acids. CDR1 DFQATT and CDR2 SNEGSKA come from the germline V gene (reference sequence). Trimming left V 3 bases short and J 3 bases short, with 14 bases between. CDR3 amino acids: CSARRLTGEETQYF. CDR3 bases: TGCAGTGCTAGGCGTCTAACTGGAGAAGAGACCCAGTACTTC.

This clonotype showed up many times. CDR3 in DNA: TGTGCCAGCAGTTATTCGGACGGCTCCTACGAGCAGTACTTC. It yields the protein CASSYSDGSYEQYF. The chain combines TRBV6-2 or TRBV6-3 with TRBJ2-7; D is unclear. There are 14 residues in the CDR3. Trimming cost V 3 bases and J 0 bases, with 9 bases left between them. Germline CDR1 reads MNHEY; CDR2 reads SVGEGT.

This clonotype showed up many times. The V call is TRBV20-1, the J call TRBJ2-1; 11 nucleotides align to TRBD2. The junction had 6 bases not matched to a gene; V was cut back by 7 bases and J by 7 bases. Germline V CDR1 and CDR2: DFQATT, SNEGSKA (reference sequence). This CDR3 spans 13 amino acids. The CDR3 DNA follows: TGCAGTGTTCCGGGACTAGCGGAAAATGAGCAGTTCTTC. It yields the protein CSVPGLAENEQFF.

This clonotype appeared many times. J is TRBJ2-5 and V is TRBV29-1; 7 nucleotides align to TRBD1. Trimming cost V 8 bases and J 5 bases; bases outside gene matches: 11. Germline loops: CDR1 SQVTM, CDR2 ANQGSEA. CDR3 length: 13 amino acids. The CDR3, as DNA: TGCAGCACCTCCCGACAGGGTCTTGAGACCCAGTACTTC. This encodes CSTSRQGLETQYF.

This clonotype was counted once. This chain joins TRBV11-3 and TRBJ2-1; D is possibly TRBD2 (5 bases). Trimming pared 5 bases from V and 12 bases from J, leaving 14 bases between. This CDR3 is built from 12 residues. The germline gives CDR1 SGHNT, CDR2 YENEEA. The CDR3 DNA is TGTGCCAGCAGCCCACAGACTACGGTGCAGTTCTTC. Its translation: CASSPQTTVQFF.

This clonotype showed up just a few times. The V call is TRBV14, the J call TRBJ2-3; no firm D call. CDR1 and CDR2 (germline): SGHDN, FVKESK. V gave up 5 bases and J gave up 2 bases, with 17 bases separating them. The CDR3 runs 16 residues. In DNA, the CDR3 is TGTGCCAGCAGCTTTCGGACCACCCAAAACACAGATACGCAGTATTTT. It yields the protein CASSFRTTQNTDTQYF.

Only one count was recorded for this clonotype. The genes are TRBV5-1 and TRBJ2-3, with TRBD2 matching 8 bases. The V gene's germline CDR1 is SGHRS and CDR2 YFSETQ. V gave up 1 base and J gave up 4 bases; unmatched junction bases: 8. The length of the CDR3 is 16 residues. CDR3 sequence: CASSLFRAGVSDTQYF. CDR3 coding DNA: TGCGCCAGCAGCTTGTTTAGAGCGGGAGTATCAGATACGCAGTATTTT. Full variable domain (missing parts from reference TRBV5-1 and TRBJ2-3): KAGVTQTPRYLIKTRGQQVTLSCSPISGHRSVSWYQQTPGQGLQFLFEYFSETQRNKGNFPGRFSGRQFSNSRSEMNVSTLELGDSALYLCASSLFRAGVSDTQYFGPGTRLTVL.

V and J are TRBV12-3 or TRBV12-4 and TRBJ1-2, with TRBD1 as a possible D gene (5 bases). Trimming took 1 base from V and 8 from J, leaving 11 bases between them. This CDR3 contains 13 residues. DNA of the CDR3: TGTGCCAGCAGTTTAGACGCAGGGTTGGGCTACACCTTC. Translation gives CASSLDAGLGYTF.

The chain recombines TRBV20-1 with TRBJ2-5; D unresolved. The J call may not be correct, given that the DNA end is closer to TRBJ2-7. Per the germline V gene, CDR1 is DFQATT and CDR2 is SNEGSKA (reference sequence). This CDR3 is built from 13 residues. The CDR3 spells CSATDGSGYEQYF. CDR3 DNA: TGCAGTGCCACGGACGGCTCGGGCTACGAGCAGTACTTC.

V and J are TRBV20-1 and TRBJ2-5; 8 nucleotides align to TRBD2. The CDR3 has 16 residues. The germline V gene encodes CDR1 DFQATT and CDR2 SNEGSKA (reference sequence). J was trimmed by 1 base and V by 3 bases; bases with no gene match: 10. This CDR3 reads CSARGSSGTVQETQYF. CDR3 bases: TGCAGTGCTAGGGGGAGTAGCGGGACTGTCCAAGAGACCCAGTACTTC.